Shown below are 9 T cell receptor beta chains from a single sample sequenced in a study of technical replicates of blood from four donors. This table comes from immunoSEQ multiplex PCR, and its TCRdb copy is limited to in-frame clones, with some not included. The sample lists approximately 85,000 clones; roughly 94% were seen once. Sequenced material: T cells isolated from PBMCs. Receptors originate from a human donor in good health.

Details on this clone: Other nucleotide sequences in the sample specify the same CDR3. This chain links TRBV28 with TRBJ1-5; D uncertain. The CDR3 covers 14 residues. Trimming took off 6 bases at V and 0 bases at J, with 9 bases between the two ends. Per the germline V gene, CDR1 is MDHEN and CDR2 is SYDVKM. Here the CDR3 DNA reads TGTGCCAGCAGCTTAGACTATAGCAATCAGCCCCAGCATTTT. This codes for CASSLDYSNQPQHF.

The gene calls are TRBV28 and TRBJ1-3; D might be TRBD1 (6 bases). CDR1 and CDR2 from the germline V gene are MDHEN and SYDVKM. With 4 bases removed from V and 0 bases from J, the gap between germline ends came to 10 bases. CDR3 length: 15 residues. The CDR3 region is CASSSGQFSGNTIYF. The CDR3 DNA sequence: TGTGCCAGCAGTTCAGGACAGTTCTCTGGAAACACCATATATTTT.

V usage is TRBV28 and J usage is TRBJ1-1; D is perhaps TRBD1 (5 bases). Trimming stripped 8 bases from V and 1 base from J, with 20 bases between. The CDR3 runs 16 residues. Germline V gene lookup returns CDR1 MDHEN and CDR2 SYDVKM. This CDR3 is CASATGDFPPNTEAFF. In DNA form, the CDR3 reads TGTGCCAGCGCCACCGGGGACTTCCCCCCGAACACTGAAGCTTTCTTT.

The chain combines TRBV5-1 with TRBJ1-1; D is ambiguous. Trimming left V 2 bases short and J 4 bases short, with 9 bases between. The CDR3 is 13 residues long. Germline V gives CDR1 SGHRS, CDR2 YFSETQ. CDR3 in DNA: TGCGCCAGCAGCTTCGGGGAGAGCACTGAAGCTTTCTTT. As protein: CASSFGESTEAFF.

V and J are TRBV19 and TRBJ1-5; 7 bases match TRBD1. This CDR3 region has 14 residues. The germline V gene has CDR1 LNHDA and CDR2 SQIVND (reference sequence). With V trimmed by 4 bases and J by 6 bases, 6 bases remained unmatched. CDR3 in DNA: TGTGCCAGTAGTACACAGGGGAAGGGTCAGCCCCAGCATTTT. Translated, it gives CASSTQGKGQPQHF.

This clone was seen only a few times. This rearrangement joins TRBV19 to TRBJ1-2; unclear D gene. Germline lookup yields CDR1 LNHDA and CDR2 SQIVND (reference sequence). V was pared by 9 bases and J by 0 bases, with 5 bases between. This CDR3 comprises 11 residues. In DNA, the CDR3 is TGTGCCAGCCTTACTAACTATGGCTACACCTTC. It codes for CASLTNYGYTF.

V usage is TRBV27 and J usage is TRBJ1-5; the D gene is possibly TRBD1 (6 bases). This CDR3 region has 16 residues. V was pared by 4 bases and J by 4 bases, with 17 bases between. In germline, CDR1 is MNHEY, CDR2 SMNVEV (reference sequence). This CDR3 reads CASSSLSNQGNQPQHF. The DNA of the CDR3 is TGTGCCAGCAGTTCTCTTTCGAATCAGGGGAATCAGCCCCAGCATTTT.

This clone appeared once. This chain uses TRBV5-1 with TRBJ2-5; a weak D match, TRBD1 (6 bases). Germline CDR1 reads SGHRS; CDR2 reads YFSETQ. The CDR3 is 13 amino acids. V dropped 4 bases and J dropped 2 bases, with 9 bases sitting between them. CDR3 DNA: TGCGCCAGCAGCAGGGACACACAAGAGACCCAGTACTTC. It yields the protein CASSRDTQETQYF.

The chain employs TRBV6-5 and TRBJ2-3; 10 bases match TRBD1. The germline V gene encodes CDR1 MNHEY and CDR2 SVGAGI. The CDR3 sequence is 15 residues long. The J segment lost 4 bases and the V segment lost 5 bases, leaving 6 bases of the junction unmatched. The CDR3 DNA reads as TGTGCCAGCAGTACCGGGACAGGGGTTGCAGATACGCAGTATTTT. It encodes CASSTGTGVADTQYF.